Listed below are T cell receptor beta chains from one sample, sequenced in a study of shared clonotypes between healthy human individuals. The method was immunoSEQ multiplex PCR; TCRdb's version includes in-frame clones alone and lacks a portion of them. The sample lists some 2,100,000 clones, roughly 91% seen once, with under 2% in the top ten. Sequencing was carried out using naive CD8+ T cells from PBMCs. The receptors here all came from a young man in good health. Some clones in this sample may be carry-over from other donors' samples. Each CDR3 is given with its conserved first and last residue. A D gene is named only where the DNA matches it firmly. Where a row states a size, it is once, few, many or the class of an expanded clone; other rows omit it.

d_gene: -; abundance: -; j_gene: TRBJ1-1; v_gene: TRBV6-1; CDR3aa: CASSEARTTPRNEAFF; CDR3nt: TGTGCCAGCAGTGAAGCGCGGACCACCCCACGTAATGAAGCTTTCTTT
d_gene: -; abundance: -; j_gene: TRBJ2-1; v_gene: TRBV25-1; CDR3aa: CASSVLAPYNEQFF; CDR3nt: TGTGCCAGCAGTGTACTAGCTCCCTACAATGAGCAGTTCTTC
d_gene: TRBD1; abundance: -; j_gene: TRBJ1-1; v_gene: TRBV18; CDR3aa: CASSGQGATEAFF; CDR3nt: TGTGCCAGCTCAGGACAGGGGGCCACTGAAGCTTTCTTT
d_gene: -; abundance: -; j_gene: TRBJ1-1; v_gene: TRBV7-6; CDR3aa: CASSLSVKGAEAFF; CDR3nt: TGTGCCAGCAGCTTATCGGTGAAGGGGGCTGAAGCTTTCTTT
d_gene: TRBD2; abundance: -; j_gene: TRBJ2-1; v_gene: TRBV27; CDR3aa: CASSSASGRARDEQFF; CDR3nt: TGTGCCAGCAGTTCGGCTAGCGGGAGGGCCAGGGATGAGCAGTTCTTC
d_gene: -; abundance: -; j_gene: TRBJ1-2; v_gene: TRBV7-9; CDR3aa: CASSSHHLLGYGYTF; CDR3nt: TGTGCCAGCAGCTCGCACCATCTCTTGGGGTATGGCTACACCTTC
d_gene: -; abundance: -; j_gene: TRBJ2-1; v_gene: TRBV27; CDR3aa: CASSTPRRSSYNEQFF; CDR3nt: TGTGCCAGCAGCACCCCGCGGAGGAGCTCCTACAATGAGCAGTTCTTC
d_gene: TRBD1; abundance: -; j_gene: TRBJ1-1; v_gene: TRBV10-2; CDR3aa: CASIGDRVPFF; CDR3nt: TGCGCCAGCATAGGGGACAGGGTTCCTTTCTTT
d_gene: -; abundance: few; j_gene: TRBJ1-5; v_gene: TRBV2; CDR3aa: CASKSSNQPQHF; CDR3nt: TGTGCCAGCAAGAGCAGCAATCAGCCCCAGCATTTT
d_gene: TRBD1; abundance: -; j_gene: TRBJ1-1; v_gene: TRBV5-1; CDR3aa: CASSRDRETNTEAFF; CDR3nt: TGCGCCAGCAGCCGGGACAGGGAAACGAACACTGAAGCTTTCTTT
d_gene: TRBD1; abundance: -; j_gene: TRBJ2-7; v_gene: TRBV5-8; CDR3aa: CASSPGPGQETSYEQYF; CDR3nt: TGTGCCAGCAGCCCGGGTCCAGGACAGGAGACTTCCTACGAGCAGTACTTC
d_gene: TRBD2; abundance: -; j_gene: TRBJ2-2; v_gene: TRBV27; CDR3aa: CASRTSGIGELFF; CDR3nt: TGTGCCAGCAGGACTAGCGGGATCGGGGAGCTGTTTTTT
d_gene: -; abundance: -; j_gene: TRBJ2-1; v_gene: TRBV6-1; CDR3aa: CASSEWTMNNEQFF; CDR3nt: TGTGCCAGCAGTGAGTGGACTATGAACAATGAGCAGTTCTTC
d_gene: -; abundance: -; j_gene: TRBJ2-7; v_gene: TRBV19; CDR3aa: CASSLSGASYEQYF; CDR3nt: TGTGCCAGTAGCCTTAGCGGAGCCTCCTACGAGCAGTACTTC
d_gene: -; abundance: -; j_gene: TRBJ2-3; v_gene: TRBV7-9; CDR3aa: CASSLSGGTSTDTQYF; CDR3nt: TGTGCCAGCAGCCTTAGCGGAGGGACTAGCACAGATACGCAGTATTTT
d_gene: -; abundance: -; j_gene: TRBJ2-1; v_gene: TRBV9; CDR3aa: CASSVTNEQFF; CDR3nt: TGTGCCAGCAGCGTGACTAATGAGCAGTTCTTC
d_gene: -; abundance: -; j_gene: TRBJ1-5; v_gene: TRBV27; CDR3aa: CASSFAGSNQPQHF; CDR3nt: TGTGCCAGCAGTTTTGCGGGGAGCAATCAGCCCCAGCATTTT
d_gene: TRBD1; abundance: -; j_gene: TRBJ2-7; v_gene: TRBV5-1; CDR3aa: CASSVRDRGSDEQYF; CDR3nt: TGCGCCAGCAGCGTCCGGGACAGGGGGTCGGACGAGCAGTACTTC
d_gene: TRBD1; abundance: -; j_gene: TRBJ1-5; v_gene: TRBV5-8; CDR3aa: CASSLGQGFNQPQHF; CDR3nt: TGTGCCAGCAGCCTGGGACAGGGCTTTAATCAGCCCCAGCATTTT
d_gene: -; abundance: -; j_gene: TRBJ2-7; v_gene: TRBV27; CDR3aa: CASSWGPSASSYEQYF; CDR3nt: TGTGCCAGCAGTTGGGGACCTAGCGCGAGCTCCTACGAGCAGTACTTC
d_gene: TRBD1; abundance: -; j_gene: TRBJ2-7; v_gene: TRBV9; CDR3aa: CASSDSRQGADEQYF; CDR3nt: TGTGCCAGCAGCGACTCGCGCCAGGGGGCCGACGAGCAGTACTTC
d_gene: -; abundance: -; j_gene: TRBJ2-5; v_gene: TRBV7-2; CDR3aa: CASSPPEGRGWETQYF; CDR3nt: TGTGCCAGCAGCCCCCCTGAAGGGCGGGGCTGGGAGACCCAGTACTTC
d_gene: TRBD1; abundance: once; j_gene: TRBJ1-2; v_gene: TRBV7-9; CDR3aa: CASSLMEGAGYGYTF; CDR3nt: TGTGCCAGCAGCTTAATGGAGGGGGCTGGTTATGGCTACACCTTC
d_gene: -; abundance: -; j_gene: TRBJ1-2; v_gene: TRBV7-9; CDR3aa: CASSTRQNYGYTF; CDR3nt: TGTGCCAGCAGCACCCGACAGAACTATGGCTACACCTTC
d_gene: -; abundance: -; j_gene: TRBJ1-5; v_gene: TRBV19; CDR3aa: CASSIGTGSNQPQHF; CDR3nt: TGTGCCAGTAGTATAGGGACGGGTAGCAATCAGCCCCAGCATTTT
d_gene: TRBD2; abundance: -; j_gene: TRBJ2-3; v_gene: TRBV11-2; CDR3aa: CASSPDAGGGDTQYF; CDR3nt: TGTGCCAGCAGCCCAGACGCGGGGGGCGGGGATACGCAGTATTTT
d_gene: -; abundance: -; j_gene: TRBJ2-2; v_gene: TRBV18; CDR3aa: CASSPGVRYTGELFF; CDR3nt: TGTGCCAGCTCACCAGGGGTCAGGTACACCGGGGAGCTGTTTTTT
d_gene: -; abundance: -; j_gene: TRBJ2-1; v_gene: TRBV7-9; CDR3aa: CASSPRGSGASEQFF; CDR3nt: TGTGCCAGCAGCCCCAGGGGCTCCGGGGCAAGTGAGCAGTTCTTC
d_gene: -; abundance: once; j_gene: TRBJ2-7; v_gene: TRBV5-4; CDR3aa: CASSRGPSSYEQYF; CDR3nt: TGTGCCAGCAGCAGGGGACCTAGCTCCTACGAGCAGTACTTC
d_gene: -; abundance: -; j_gene: TRBJ2-1; v_gene: TRBV28; CDR3aa: CASTGLGAYNEQFF; CDR3nt: TGTGCCAGCACCGGGCTAGGGGCCTACAATGAGCAGTTCTTC
d_gene: TRBD1; abundance: -; j_gene: TRBJ2-7; v_gene: TRBV11-2; CDR3aa: CASSPRPGQGTPSSYEQYF; CDR3nt: TGTGCCAGCAGCCCACGACCGGGACAGGGGACTCCGAGCTCCTACGAGCAGTACTTC
d_gene: -; abundance: -; j_gene: TRBJ2-1; v_gene: TRBV5-1; CDR3aa: CASSLRTGAYNEQFF; CDR3nt: TGCGCCAGCAGCTTGCGAACCGGGGCCTACAATGAGCAGTTCTTC
d_gene: TRBD1; abundance: -; j_gene: TRBJ2-7; v_gene: TRBV19; CDR3aa: CASSPRTGDYEQYF; CDR3nt: TGTGCCAGTAGTCCCAGGACAGGGGACTACGAGCAGTACTTC
d_gene: TRBD2; abundance: -; j_gene: TRBJ2-3; v_gene: TRBV7-9; CDR3aa: CASSVASGTLRVPDTQYF; CDR3nt: TGTGCCAGCAGCGTAGCTAGCGGGACCCTCCGGGTGCCAGATACGCAGTATTTT
d_gene: TRBD1; abundance: -; j_gene: TRBJ2-7; v_gene: TRBV18; CDR3aa: CASSPMGQSYEQYF; CDR3nt: TGTGCCAGCTCACCCATGGGACAGTCCTACGAGCAGTACTTC
d_gene: -; abundance: -; j_gene: TRBJ2-1; v_gene: TRBV9; CDR3aa: CASSVDSQYNEQFF; CDR3nt: TGTGCCAGCAGCGTAGATTCCCAATACAATGAGCAGTTCTTC
d_gene: -; abundance: -; j_gene: TRBJ1-2; v_gene: TRBV27; CDR3aa: CASSPSEGESNYGYTF; CDR3nt: TGTGCCAGCAGTCCCTCCGAGGGCGAGAGTAACTATGGCTACACCTTC
d_gene: -; abundance: -; j_gene: TRBJ1-4; v_gene: TRBV2; CDR3aa: CASSGQWATNEKLFF; CDR3nt: TGTGCCAGCAGTGGCCAGTGGGCAACTAATGAAAAACTGTTTTTT
d_gene: -; abundance: -; j_gene: TRBJ2-7; v_gene: TRBV6-1; CDR3aa: CASSEAASYEQYF; CDR3nt: TGTGCCAGCAGTGAAGCGGCCAGCTACGAGCAGTACTTC
d_gene: -; abundance: -; j_gene: TRBJ1-2; v_gene: TRBV7-9; CDR3aa: CASSSRRSGYTF; CDR3nt: TGTGCCAGCAGCTCAAGGCGGAGTGGCTACACCTTC
d_gene: -; abundance: -; j_gene: TRBJ2-7; v_gene: TRBV27; CDR3aa: CASSSKTAQPHEQYF; CDR3nt: TGTGCCAGCAGCTCAAAGACGGCCCAACCCCACGAGCAGTACTTC